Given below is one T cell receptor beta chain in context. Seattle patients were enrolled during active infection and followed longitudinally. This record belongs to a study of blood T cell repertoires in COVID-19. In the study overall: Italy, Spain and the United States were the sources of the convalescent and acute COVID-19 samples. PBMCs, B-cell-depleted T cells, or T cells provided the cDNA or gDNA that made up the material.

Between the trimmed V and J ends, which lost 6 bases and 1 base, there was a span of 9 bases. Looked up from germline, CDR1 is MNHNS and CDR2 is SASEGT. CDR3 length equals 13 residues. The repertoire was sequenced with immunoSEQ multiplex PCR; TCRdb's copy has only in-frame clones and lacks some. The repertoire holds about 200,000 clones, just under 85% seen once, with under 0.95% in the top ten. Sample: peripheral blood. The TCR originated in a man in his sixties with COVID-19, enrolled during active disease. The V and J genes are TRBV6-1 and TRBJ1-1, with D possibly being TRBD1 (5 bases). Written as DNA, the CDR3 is TGTGCCAGCAGAAAGACAGAGAACACTGAAGCTTTCTTT. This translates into CASRKTENTEAFF.